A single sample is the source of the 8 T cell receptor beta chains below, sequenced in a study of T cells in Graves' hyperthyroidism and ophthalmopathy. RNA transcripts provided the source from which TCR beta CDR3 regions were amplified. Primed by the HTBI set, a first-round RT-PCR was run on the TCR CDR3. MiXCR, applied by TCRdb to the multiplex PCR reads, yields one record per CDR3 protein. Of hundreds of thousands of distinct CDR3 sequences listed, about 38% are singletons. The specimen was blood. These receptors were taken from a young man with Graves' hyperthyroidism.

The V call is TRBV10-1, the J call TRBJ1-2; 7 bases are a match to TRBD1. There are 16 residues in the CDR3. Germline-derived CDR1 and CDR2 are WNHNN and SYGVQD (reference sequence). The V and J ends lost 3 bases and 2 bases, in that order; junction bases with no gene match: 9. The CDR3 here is CASSDSMPGQNYGYTF. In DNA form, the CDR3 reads TGCGCCAGCAGTGATTCTATGCCGGGACAGAACTATGGCTACACCTTC.

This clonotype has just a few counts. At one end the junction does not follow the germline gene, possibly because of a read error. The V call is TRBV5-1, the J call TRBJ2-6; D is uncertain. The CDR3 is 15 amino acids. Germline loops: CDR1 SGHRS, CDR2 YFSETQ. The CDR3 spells CASITRVGGANVLTF. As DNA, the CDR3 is TGTGCCAGCATCACCCGGGTAGGCGGGGCCAACGTCCTGACTTTC.

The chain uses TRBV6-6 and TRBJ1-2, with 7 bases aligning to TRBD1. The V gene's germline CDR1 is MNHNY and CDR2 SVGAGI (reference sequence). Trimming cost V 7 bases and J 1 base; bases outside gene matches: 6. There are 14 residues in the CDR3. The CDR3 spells CASKPGQLNYGYTF. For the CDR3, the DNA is TGTGCCAGCAAACCGGGACAGCTTAACTATGGCTACACCTTC.

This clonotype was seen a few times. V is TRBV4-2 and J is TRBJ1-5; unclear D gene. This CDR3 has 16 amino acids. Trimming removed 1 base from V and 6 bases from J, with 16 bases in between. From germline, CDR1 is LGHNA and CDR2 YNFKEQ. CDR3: CASSQVPLDGGQPQHF. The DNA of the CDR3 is TGTGCCAGCAGCCAAGTTCCACTGGACGGCGGTCAGCCCCAGCATTTT.

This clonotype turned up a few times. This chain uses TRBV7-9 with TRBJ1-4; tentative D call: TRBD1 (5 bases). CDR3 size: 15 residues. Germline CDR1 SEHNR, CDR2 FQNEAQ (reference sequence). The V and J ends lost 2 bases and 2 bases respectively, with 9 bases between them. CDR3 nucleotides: TGTGCCAGCAGCTTACGGGGCCGGACTAATGAAAAACTGTTTTTT. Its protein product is CASSLRGRTNEKLFF.

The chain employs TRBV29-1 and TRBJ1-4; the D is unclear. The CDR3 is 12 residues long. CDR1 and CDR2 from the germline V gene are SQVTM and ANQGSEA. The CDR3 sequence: CSDRARDEKLFF. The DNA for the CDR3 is TGCAGTGACCGGGCCCGGGATGAAAAACTGTTTTTT.

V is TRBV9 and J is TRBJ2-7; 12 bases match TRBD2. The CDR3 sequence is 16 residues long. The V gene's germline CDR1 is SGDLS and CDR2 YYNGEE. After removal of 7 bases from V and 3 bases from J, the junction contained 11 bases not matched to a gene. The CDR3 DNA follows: TGTGCCAGCTCACCTCCCCCGGGACTAGCGGGCTACGAGCAGTACTTC. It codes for CASSPPPGLAGYEQYF.

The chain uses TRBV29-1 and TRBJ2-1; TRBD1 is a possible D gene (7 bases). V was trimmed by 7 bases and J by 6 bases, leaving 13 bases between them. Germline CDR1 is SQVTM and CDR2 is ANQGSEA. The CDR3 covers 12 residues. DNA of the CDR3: TGCAGCGGCGACCAGGGGGGCAATGAGCAGTTCTTC. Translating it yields CSGDQGGNEQFF.